The 20 T cell receptor beta chains in this list originate from one sample, sequenced in a study of metastatic and nonmetastatic thyroid tumors. Prior to thyroid surgery, none of the patients had received any treatment. Using MiXCR, TCRdb reanalyzed the PCR reads. This sample yields about 5,000 clones, of which 37% are seen a single time; about a sixth belongs to the top ten. The sample was tumor tissue. Every receptor here comes from a male donor with papillary thyroid cancer or a benign thyroid nodule (not recorded which). Some clones in this sample may be carry-over from other donors' samples.

A few counts support this clone. The chain links TRBV6-1 to TRBJ2-3; 9 positions agree with TRBD2. The V gene's germline CDR1 is MNHNS and CDR2 SASEGT. This CDR3 contains 15 residues. J gave up 4 bases and V 1 base, and 3 bases lay outside the gene matches. The CDR3 region is CASSEEAGGPDTQYF. DNA of the CDR3: TGTGCCAGCAGTGAAGAGGCGGGAGGGCCAGATACGCAGTATTTT.

The chain is built from TRBV28 and TRBJ1-5; D is unclear. V lost 6 bases, J lost 3 bases, and 6 bases lay in between. CDR1 is MDHEN and CDR2 is SYDVKM in the germline V gene. The CDR3 length is 12 residues. CDR3 amino acids: CASSPINQPQHF. The CDR3 DNA sequence: TGTGCCAGCAGCCCGATCAATCAGCCCCAGCATTTT.

This clone was observed a handful of times. This sequence joins TRBV19 and TRBJ1-3; D not resolved. This CDR3 is 12 amino acids long. Germline values: CDR1 LNHDA, CDR2 SQIVND (reference sequence). V lost 5 bases and J lost 5, with 7 bases in between. The CDR3 reads CASSATRNTIYF. The CDR3 region has the DNA TGTGCCAGTAGTGCCACCAGAAACACCATATATTTT.

V is TRBV24-1 and J is TRBJ2-1, with 12 bases identical to TRBD2. The CDR3 covers 14 residues. Germline V lookup: CDR1 KGHDR, CDR2 SFDVKD. Trimming removed 5 bases from V and 9 bases from J; junction bases left unmatched: 4. CDR3 sequence reads: CATSVASGRVEQFF. The CDR3 nucleotides are TGTGCCACCAGTGTGGCTAGCGGGAGGGTTGAGCAGTTCTTC.

This clone is categorized as large. This sequence joins TRBV20-1 and TRBJ2-7; perhaps TRBD1 as D (6 bases). The germline V and J ends were trimmed by 1 base and 1 base, with 17 bases remaining between them. Germline values: CDR1 DFQATT, CDR2 SNEGSKA (reference sequence). The CDR3 totals 16 residues. CDR3: CSARGRQVITSYEQYF. As DNA, the CDR3 is TGCAGTGCTAGAGGACGACAGGTGATCACTTCCTACGAGCAGTACTTC.

In this sample, this clone turned up a few times. This chain uses TRBV28 with TRBJ2-7, with TRBD2 matching 9 bases. CDR1 and CDR2 from the germline V gene are MDHEN and SYDVKM. V lost 10 bases to trimming and J lost 5 bases; unmatched junction nucleotides: 12. This CDR3 spans 14 amino acids. CDR3 sequence reads: CATNPPGLADEQYF. Here the CDR3 DNA reads TGTGCCACCAACCCTCCGGGACTAGCAGACGAGCAGTACTTC.

This clone is medium-sized. The rearrangement links TRBV5-5 to TRBJ1-1; 7 bases align to TRBD1. The CDR3 is 13 residues long. With 4 bases clipped from V and 4 bases from J, the junction kept 4 bases outside the gene matches. CDR1 and CDR2 (germline): SGHKS, YYEKEE (reference sequence). DNA of the CDR3: TGTGCCAGCAGCCTTACAGGGGCCACTGAAGCTTTCTTT. Protein: CASSLTGATEAFF.

This sequence joins TRBV20-1 and TRBJ1-2, with a tentative D call TRBD1 (6 bases). The ends were cut back, 0 bases at V and 1 base at J, with 18 bases in the middle. The CDR3 covers 17 residues. Germline V gene sequence: CDR1 DFQATT, CDR2 SNEGSKA (reference sequence). The chain's CDR3 is CSARDEGRQESNYGYTF. The CDR3 DNA follows: TGCAGTGCTAGAGATGAAGGGCGACAGGAGAGTAACTATGGCTACACCTTC.

The V and J genes are TRBV20-1 and TRBJ2-1, with 9 nucleotides matching TRBD2. CDR3 size: 17 residues. Per germline, CDR1 DFQATT and CDR2 SNEGSKA (reference sequence). The V gene end was trimmed by 0 bases and the J gene end by 0 bases; junction bases not matched to a gene: 6. CDR3 nucleotide sequence: TGCAGTGCTAGAGATCTAAATAGCGGGGGCTCCTACAATGAGCAGTTCTTC. It codes for CSARDLNSGGSYNEQFF.

This clone was counted only a few times. The rearrangement joins TRBV27 to TRBJ1-1; D unclear. CDR1 and CDR2 (germline): MNHEY, SMNVEV (reference sequence). V was shortened by 5 bases and J by 6 bases, with 19 bases between the two germline ends. There are 15 residues in the CDR3. The CDR3 bases are TGTGCCAGCAGTCTAGCCCCCGGCACCCCCGCTGAAGCTTTCTTT. This sequence encodes CASSLAPGTPAEAFF.

The sample holds a few counts of this clone. J is TRBJ2-3 and V is TRBV5-1; 8 bases map to TRBD2. Losses at the gene ends were 0 bases for V and 5 bases for J; bases not matched to a gene: 5. The CDR3 runs 15 residues. Germline V gene data show CDR1 as SGHRS and CDR2 as YFSETQ. The CDR3 region is CASSLERGWGDTQYF. In DNA, the CDR3 is TGCGCCAGCAGCTTGGAGCGGGGGTGGGGAGATACGCAGTATTTT.

The chain carries TRBV10-2 and TRBJ2-7; either TRBD1 or TRBD2 may supply D (7 bases each). Trimming removed 7 bases at V and 6 bases at J, with 19 bases between. The CDR3 has 14 amino acids. CDR1 is WSHSY, CDR2 SAAADI, per germline. CDR3 in DNA: TGCGCCAGCAAGCCGGGGAGGGGGCTAGGCGAGCAGTACTTC. Residues: CASKPGRGLGEQYF.

V usage is TRBV11-1 and J usage is TRBJ2-7; no firm D call. V lost 0 bases, J lost 3 bases, and 15 bases lay in between. The germline gives CDR1 SGHAT, CDR2 FQDESV (reference sequence). This CDR3 spans 16 amino acids. The CDR3 nucleotides are TGTGCCAGCAGCTTAGCCGAGTTTACTACCCACTACGAGCAGTACTTC. Translation: CASSLAEFTTHYEQYF. Variable domain in full (rest from reference TRBV11-1 and TRBJ2-7): EAEVAQSPRYKITEKSQAVAFWCDPISGHATLYWYRQILGQGPELLVQFQDESVVDDSQLPKDRFSAERLKGVDSTLKIQPAELGDSAMYLCASSLAEFTTHYEQYFGPGTRLTVT.

The rearrangement links TRBV24-1 to TRBJ2-1, with D maybe TRBD1 (6 bases). There are 15 residues in the CDR3. Trimming pared 1 base from V and 3 bases from J, leaving 9 bases between. Germline CDR1 and CDR2: KGHDR and SFDVKD. The CDR3 DNA is TGTGCCACCAGTGATTTTCGCAGGGGCTACAATGAGCAGTTCTTC. This gives the protein CATSDFRRGYNEQFF.

This clone was detected only a few times. The chain has TRBV6-1 and TRBJ2-7, with 9 nucleotides matching TRBD1. CDR1 is MNHNS, CDR2 SASEGT, per germline. Trimming took 4 bases from V and 2 from J; bases not matched to a gene: 6. The CDR3 covers 15 residues. This CDR3 reads CASSGGQGVTYEQYF. For the CDR3, the DNA is TGTGCCAGCAGTGGGGGACAGGGTGTCACCTACGAGCAGTACTTC.

This clone is medium-sized. The V gene is TRBV7-9, the J gene TRBJ2-3; 13 bases map to TRBD2. With V trimmed by 5 bases and J by 11 bases, 7 bases remained unmatched. The CDR3 totals 14 residues. The germline V gene encodes CDR1 SEHNR and CDR2 FQNEAQ (reference sequence). CDR3 region: CASSRGLAGNLQYF. As DNA, the CDR3 is TGTGCCAGCAGCAGGGGACTAGCGGGGAATCTGCAGTATTTT.

The chain combines TRBV20-1 with TRBJ1-1; TRBD1 is a possible D gene (5 bases). Germline loops: CDR1 DFQATT, CDR2 SNEGSKA (reference sequence). The CDR3 spans 15 residues. V lost 6 bases and J lost 0, with 17 bases in between. CDR3 DNA sequence: TGCAGTGCCTCTACTCTACAGGAGATGAACACTGAAGCTTTCTTT. This codes for CSASTLQEMNTEAFF.

This rearrangement joins TRBV20-1 to TRBJ1-6; 8 positions agree with TRBD1. V lost 0 bases and J lost 5; bases outside the gene matches: 6. The CDR3 is 16 residues long. CDR1 and CDR2 from the germline V gene are DFQATT and SNEGSKA (reference sequence). The CDR3 spells CSARDSDRGDNSPLHF. The CDR3 DNA follows: TGCAGTGCTAGAGATTCCGACAGGGGTGATAATTCACCCCTCCACTTT.

This clone was seen a handful of times. This sequence joins TRBV7-2 and TRBJ1-3; unclear D gene. V was trimmed by 1 base and J by 11 bases, leaving 9 bases between them. This CDR3 is built from 12 residues. Germline V gene sequence: CDR1 SGHTA, CDR2 FQGNSA. CDR3 protein: CASSLVGRSIYF. For the CDR3, the DNA is TGTGCCAGCAGCTTAGTTGGCAGGTCCATATATTTT.

This clone is large. J is TRBJ2-3 and V is TRBV20-1; either TRBD1 or TRBD2 may fit D (7 bases each). The CDR3 extends over 14 amino acids. Germline lookup yields CDR1 DFQATT and CDR2 SNEGSKA (reference sequence). The germline V and J ends were trimmed by 2 bases and 2 bases, with 11 bases remaining between them. The CDR3 protein is CSARSGTATDTQYF. CDR3 nucleotides: TGCAGTGCTAGAAGCGGGACAGCCACAGATACGCAGTATTTT.